Listed below are T cell receptor beta chains from one sample, sequenced in a study of cytomegalovirus exposure and HLA in healthy donors. This table comes from immunoSEQ multiplex PCR, and its TCRdb copy is limited to in-frame clones, with some not included. The sample comprises about 130,000 clones, around 81% of which are singletons, and more than 1% rests with the top ten. Sequencing used PBMCs. The receptors derive from a female donor in good health and CMV-seronegative. Each CDR3 is given without its conserved first and last residue. Fields, in order: V gene, D gene, J gene, CDR3 protein. The D gene is left open where the match is weak.

TRBV5-1	-	TRBJ1-5	ASSADSSNQPQH
TRBV6-6	TRBD1	TRBJ2-1	ASSQSPRTGSNEQF
TRBV7-3	TRBD2	TRBJ2-3	ASSSAGGPSTDTQY
TRBV28	TRBD1	TRBJ1-4	ASSHDRVFEKLF
TRBV5-1	-	TRBJ2-5	ASSLALETQY
TRBV9	TRBD2	TRBJ2-2	ASTTAGGPRELF
TRBV4-2	-	TRBJ1-6	ASSQVSGALTNSPLH
TRBV2	-	TRBJ2-7	ATRDAGKYEQY
TRBV7-3	TRBD2	TRBJ2-3	ASSLTVAGGGTDTQY
TRBV6-1	TRBD1	TRBJ1-4	ASRDRASNGKLF
TRBV6-1	-	TRBJ1-5	ASSAPGSDPNQPQH
TRBV10-1	TRBD1	TRBJ2-1	ASTPGGSYNEQF
TRBV19	-	TRBJ2-7	ASSIGRGTSSSYEQY
TRBV14	-	TRBJ2-1	ASSQQATSWEQF
TRBV15	-	TRBJ1-1	ATSREGREAF
TRBV28	-	TRBJ1-5	ASSRGGDNQPQH
TRBV7-9	TRBD2	TRBJ2-1	ASSLAGGYNEQF
TRBV6-4	TRBD2	TRBJ2-1	ASSQTSGRRSEQF
TRBV5-1	-	TRBJ2-7	ASSAYRDATYEQY
TRBV6-1	-	-	ASSVAGQPINYEQY
TRBV29-1	-	TRBJ1-2	SVEDLKSNGYT
TRBV19	TRBD2	TRBJ2-1	ASSMEAGGPYNEQF
TRBV7-9	TRBD1	TRBJ1-2	ASSLGRRGPYGYT
TRBV7-9	TRBD2	TRBJ2-6	ASSRSGGVSGANVLT
TRBV6-5	-	TRBJ2-7	ASSQAYEQY
TRBV19	TRBD2	TRBJ2-1	ASQRGSSYNEQF
TRBV6-6	TRBD1	TRBJ1-6	ASRTAGQGASPLH
TRBV5-1	TRBD2	TRBJ2-7	ASRTSGGSGEQY
TRBV28	-	TRBJ2-7	ASRWRGTSREQY
TRBV5-1	TRBD2	TRBJ2-7	ASSSTSGSYEQY
TRBV2	TRBD1	TRBJ2-1	ASRASGTGDHNEQF
TRBV5-1	TRBD1	TRBJ2-5	ASSPPLQGRQETQY
TRBV15	-	TRBJ1-5	ATSRAASGVRNQPQH
TRBV30	TRBD1	TRBJ2-7	AWSGQGSEQY
TRBV11-1	-	TRBJ2-7	ASTPTNRRGEQY
TRBV27	-	TRBJ1-2	ASSLYRGSRDVYT
TRBV19	TRBD2	TRBJ2-5	ASGRGSRETQY
TRBV30	-	TRBJ2-1	AWSVVSGLPGYNEQF
TRBV9	-	TRBJ2-3	ASSPLLAGTQY
TRBV5-5	-	TRBJ2-7	ASSPRGQNYEQY
TRBV19	TRBD2	TRBJ2-4	ASSVYISGTDAQY
TRBV19	TRBD2	TRBJ2-7	ASSPTWTSGYEQY
TRBV28	TRBD2	TRBJ2-7	ASSFLAGGYEQY
TRBV6-5	TRBD2	TRBJ2-2	ASSYTSAGELF
TRBV28	-	TRBJ2-7	ASSPGSREQY
TRBV11-2	-	TRBJ2-1	ASSLVGGSYNEQF
TRBV18	-	TRBJ1-1	ASSPLQGVNTEAF
TRBV2	-	TRBJ2-6	ASSDQGGVGSGANVLT
TRBV5-1	-	TRBJ1-2	ASSPDNEVYGYT
TRBV18	TRBD1	TRBJ2-7	ASSTGTGAYEQY
TRBV13	-	TRBJ2-3	ASSPRWRGDADTQY
TRBV2	TRBD1	TRBJ2-1	ASLPGQGYNNEQF
TRBV7-9	TRBD2	TRBJ2-7	ASSFASGGTYEQY
TRBV5-1	TRBD2	TRBJ2-1	ASKRTSGSSYNEQF